One and the same sample provided the 10 T cell receptor beta chains below, sequenced in a study of HIV-infected patients and healthy controls. About 480 ng RNA was reverse transcribed with alpha and beta constant-region primers. Each of the alpha and beta chains got its own library through chain-specific third strand synthesis with indices. TCRdb reprocessed the 5' RACE reads via MiXCR and lists one record per CDR3 protein. In the table there are 18,000 or so distinct CDR3 sequences, less than 15% of which are singletons. All unsorted peripheral T cells were captured because whole blood was used without fractionation. The sample comprised blood. The receptors were gathered from an adult in good health.

The V call is TRBV7-2, the J call TRBJ2-2; no clear D gene. V lost 1 base, J lost 6 bases, and 6 bases lay in between. The germline V gene encodes CDR1 SGHTA and CDR2 FQGNSA. This CDR3 has 13 residues. Written as DNA, the CDR3 is TGTGCCAGCAGCTTAGTCCCCGCCGGGGAGCTGTTTTTT. Its protein is CASSLVPAGELFF.

This clonotype has ten or more counts. The chain couples TRBV5-1 to TRBJ2-1; 7 bases match TRBD1. The germline V gene encodes CDR1 SGHRS and CDR2 YFSETQ. The CDR3 sequence is 17 residues long. After removal of 0 bases from V and 9 bases from J, the junction contained 15 bases not matched to a gene. CDR3 amino acids: CASSLEAGTAGVGEQFF. The DNA of the CDR3 is TGCGCCAGCAGCTTGGAGGCCGGGACAGCCGGGGTAGGTGAGCAGTTCTTC.

There are many counts of this clonotype. V gene TRBV20-1 combines with J gene TRBJ2-6, with D unclear. CDR1 DFQATT and CDR2 SNEGSKA come from the germline V gene (reference sequence). The CDR3 has 15 residues. V was trimmed by 1 base and J by 0 bases, leaving 7 bases between them. CDR3 coding DNA: TGCAGTGCTAGAGGACAACCCTCTGGGGCCAACGTCCTGACTTTC. Protein product: CSARGQPSGANVLTF.

Relative to its sample, this clonotype is medium-sized. The genes are TRBV7-2 and TRBJ2-3, with 9 bases lining up with TRBD2. The V gene's germline CDR1 is SGHTA and CDR2 FQGNSA. The CDR3 contains 15 residues. V shed 5 bases, J shed 2 bases, and the junction held 5 bases outside the gene matches. CDR3 amino acids: CASSVASGVTDTQYF. In DNA, the CDR3 is TGTGCCAGCAGCGTGGCTAGCGGGGTCACAGATACGCAGTATTTT. The variable domain in full, with the rest retrieved from reference TRBV7-2 and TRBJ2-3, is GAGVSQSPSNKVTEKGKDVELRCDPISGHTALYWYRQSLGQGLEFLIYFQGNSAPDKSGLPSDRFSAERTGGSVSTLTIQRTQQEDSAVYLCASSVASGVTDTQYFGPGTRLTVL.

This clonotype was picked up many times. CDR3 nucleotide sequence: TGTGCCAGCAGTTCTCCGGGACAGAGCTACAATGAGCAGTTCTTC. As protein: CASSSPGQSYNEQFF. The gene calls are TRBV28 and TRBJ2-1; 7 bases match TRBD1. This CDR3 has 15 residues. The germline V gene encodes CDR1 MDHEN and CDR2 SYDVKM. Trimming at V came to 4 bases and at J to 3 bases, leaving 6 bases not matched to a gene.

This clonotype ranks as medium-sized. V is TRBV4-3 and J is TRBJ2-7, with D hard to call. CDR1 and CDR2 from the germline V gene are LGHNA and YSLEER. Trimming took off 3 bases at V and 4 bases at J, with 13 bases between the two ends. The CDR3 consists of 14 residues. CDR3 in amino acids: CASSQLRHGYEQYF. Written as DNA, the CDR3 is TGCGCCAGCAGCCAGTTGCGACATGGTTACGAGCAGTACTTC.

This clonotype is categorized as medium-sized (0.01 to 0.1%). The rearrangement links TRBV20-1 to TRBJ2-5, with D perhaps matching TRBD1 or TRBD2 (5 bases each). The CDR3 loop spans 13 amino acids. Germline V CDR1 and CDR2: DFQATT, SNEGSKA (reference sequence). V lost 1 base, J lost 4 bases, and 10 bases lay in between. The DNA of the CDR3 is TGCAGTGCTAGAGTTTCTGGGGGAGAGACCCAGTACTTC. As protein: CSARVSGGETQYF.

V gene TRBV4-3 combines with J gene TRBJ2-3; 9 positions match TRBD1. The germline CDR1 and CDR2 sequences are LGHNA and YSLEER. With V trimmed by 1 base and J by 4 bases, 6 bases remained unmatched. The CDR3 consists of 16 residues. The CDR3 DNA sequence: TGCGCCAGCAGCCAAGTACAGGGGGCGTATCCAGATACGCAGTATTTT. Translating gives CASSQVQGAYPDTQYF.

This clonotype is classed as medium-sized. The rearrangement uses TRBV4-3 and TRBJ1-6, with no clear D. This CDR3 has 15 amino acids. Germline lookup yields CDR1 LGHNA and CDR2 YSLEER. Trimming took off 0 bases at V and 8 bases at J, with 11 bases between the two ends. DNA of the CDR3: TGCGCCAGCAGCCAAGATATTTTAGGAGATTCACCCCTCCACTTT. It encodes CASSQDILGDSPLHF.

By share, this clonotype counts as medium-sized. The rearrangement joins TRBV28 to TRBJ1-4; possibly TRBD1 for D (6 bases). The V gene's germline CDR1 is MDHEN and CDR2 SYDVKM. CDR3 length: 15 amino acids. V lost 3 bases, J lost 6 bases, and 14 bases lay in between. The CDR3 loop reads CASSFAGALDEKLFF. In DNA form, the CDR3 reads TGTGCCAGCAGTTTCGCGGGGGCTTTGGATGAAAAACTGTTTTTT. Filled out from reference TRBV28 and TRBJ1-4, the complete variable domain reads DVKVTQSSRYLVKRTGEKVFLECVQDMDHENMFWYRQDPGLGLRLIYFSYDVKMKEKGDIPEGYSVSREKKERFSLILESASTNQTSMYLCASSFAGALDEKLFFGSGTQLSVL.